The clone carrying this T cell receptor beta chain was counted between two and nine times. As yet, its antigen is unknown. The source of the sample is a study of somatic mutations in cytotoxic T cells in rheumatoid arthritis. Study-level results: Unknown were the antigen targets of the expanded CD8+ clones. Relative to age-matched healthy controls, rheumatoid arthritis patients did not differ significantly in CD8+ T-cell clonality.

Authors' methods: Only a few patient CD8+ clones above 1% matched published virus-specific TCRB sequences. Here immunoSEQ multiplex PCR was the method, and the copy in TCRdb shows in-frame clones only, minus some. That table supplies the V and J calls and clone size; D and trimming were determined from the DNA. The repertoire includes approximately 18,000 clones, 65% to 85% of them detected once, and roughly 9.4% sits in the top ten. The CDR3 is made up of 15 amino acids. With 0 bases removed from V and 2 bases from J, the gap between germline ends came to 12 bases. Germline V gene sequence: CDR1 SGDLS, CDR2 YYNGEE.

The chain uses TRBV9 and TRBJ2-7, with D possibly matching TRBD1 (6 bases). The sample consisted of CD8+ T cells sorted from blood. This TCR was recovered from an adult with rheumatoid arthritis. In DNA, the CDR3 is TGTGCCAGCAGCGTAGCCACAGGGAATCCCTACGAGCAGTACTTC. This sequence encodes CASSVATGNPYEQYF.